This is a list of T cell receptor beta chains from one sample in a study of human T cells and chemical hapten exposure. Using its own MiXCR run on the RACE reads, TCRdb lists one record per CDR3 protein. This table has approximately 84,000 distinct CDR3 sequences, roughly 8.7% appearing once. Sequenced: whole blood. The origin of the receptors is a male donor in good health. Some clones in this sample may be carry-over from other donors' samples. Each CDR3 is given with its conserved first and last residue. Fields, in order: D gene, J gene, V gene, clone size, CDR3 DNA, CDR3 protein. A D gene is named only where the DNA matches it firmly. Size values are once, few and many counts, or a class for expanded clones, and some rows have none.

D gene: NA
J gene: TRBJ2-3
V gene: TRBV6-1
clone size: few
CDR3 DNA: TGTGCCAGCAGCACTTTGGGGACAACAGGCTCAGATACGCAGTATTTT
CDR3 protein: CASSTLGTTGSDTQYF

D gene: NA
J gene: TRBJ1-5
V gene: TRBV4-1
clone size: many
CDR3 DNA: TGCGCCAGCAGCCAAGTCGATTATAGCAATCAGCCCCAGCATTTT
CDR3 protein: CASSQVDYSNQPQHF

D gene: TRBD1
J gene: TRBJ1-2
V gene: TRBV6-6
clone size: few
CDR3 DNA: TGTGCCAGCAGTTACGGACAGGGCCTGGACTATGGCTACACCTTC
CDR3 protein: CASSYGQGLDYGYTF

D gene: TRBD1
J gene: TRBJ1-5
V gene: TRBV10-2
clone size: many
CDR3 DNA: TGCGCCAGCAGGGGTGGGACAGGGCATCAGCCCCAGCATTTT
CDR3 protein: CASRGGTGHQPQHF

D gene: NA
J gene: TRBJ2-5
V gene: TRBV12-5
clone size: NA
CDR3 DNA: TGTGCTAGTGGTTTGAGGCCCCTTGGATTCCGTGTAGAAGAGACCCAGTACTTC
CDR3 protein: CASGLRPLGFRVEETQYF

D gene: NA
J gene: TRBJ2-7
V gene: TRBV16
clone size: many
CDR3 DNA: TGTGCCAGCAGCGCCCTAGGGCAGGGTGCCTACGAGCAGTACTTC
CDR3 protein: CASSALGQGAYEQYF

D gene: TRBD2
J gene: TRBJ2-1
V gene: TRBV3-1
clone size: few
CDR3 DNA: TGTGCCAGCAGCCAAGACCGGACTAGCGGGAGGTATAGGAATGAGCAGTTCTTC
CDR3 protein: CASSQDRTSGRYRNEQFF

D gene: NA
J gene: TRBJ2-7
V gene: TRBV7-9
clone size: NA
CDR3 DNA: TGTGCCAGCAGCCAAGACAGCCCCACCTACGAGCAGTACTTC
CDR3 protein: CASSQDSPTYEQYF

D gene: TRBD2
J gene: TRBJ2-1
V gene: TRBV7-2
clone size: many
CDR3 DNA: TGTGCCAGCAGCTTAGTGCCGGGGGGTCCCTACAATGAGCAGTTCTTC
CDR3 protein: CASSLVPGGPYNEQFF

D gene: NA
J gene: TRBJ1-2
V gene: TRBV20-1
clone size: few
CDR3 DNA: TGCAGTGCTGGGGACACCTTAGACTATGGCTACACCTTC
CDR3 protein: CSAGDTLDYGYTF

D gene: TRBD1
J gene: TRBJ1-4
V gene: TRBV7-6
clone size: few
CDR3 DNA: TGTGCCAGCAGCCTAACACAGGGGGCTGTGAGTGAAAAACTGTTTTTT
CDR3 protein: CASSLTQGAVSEKLFF

D gene: TRBD2
J gene: TRBJ2-7
V gene: TRBV4-1
clone size: many
CDR3 DNA: TGCGCCAGCAGCCAAGATGTCGGTAGCGGGAGTACGAGAGGCGAGCAGTACTTC
CDR3 protein: CASSQDVGSGSTRGEQYF

D gene: TRBD1
J gene: TRBJ2-2
V gene: TRBV7-6
clone size: few
CDR3 DNA: TGTGCCAGCAGCTTAGACACAGGGGGCGGCGGGGAGCTGTTTTTT
CDR3 protein: CASSLDTGGGGELFF

D gene: NA
J gene: TRBJ1-1
V gene: TRBV7-9
clone size: once
CDR3 DNA: TGTGCCAGCAGCTTCGGGCAGGGATTCGCTGAAGCTTTCTTT
CDR3 protein: CASSFGQGFAEAFF

D gene: NA
J gene: TRBJ1-4
V gene: TRBV27
clone size: few
CDR3 DNA: TGTGCCAGCACCCCCCGTCGGGGGAGGTCTAATGAAAAACTGTTTTTT
CDR3 protein: CASTPRRGRSNEKLFF

D gene: TRBD1
J gene: TRBJ1-2
V gene: TRBV9
clone size: few
CDR3 DNA: TGTGCCAGCAGCGTAGGACAGGGTCAGAGTGGCTACACCTTC
CDR3 protein: CASSVGQGQSGYTF

D gene: TRBD1
J gene: TRBJ2-7
V gene: TRBV7-7
clone size: few
CDR3 DNA: TGTGCCAGCAGCTTAGCGCATGGACAGGACTACGAGCAGTACTTC
CDR3 protein: CASSLAHGQDYEQYF

D gene: TRBD1
J gene: TRBJ2-7
V gene: TRBV29-1
clone size: NA
CDR3 DNA: TGCAGCGTCAGGACAGGGCCAGGGCACGAGCAGTACTTC
CDR3 protein: CSVRTGPGHEQYF

D gene: NA
J gene: TRBJ2-5
V gene: TRBV12-3/TRBV12-4
clone size: few
CDR3 DNA: TGTGCCAGCAGCCCGGACGGCCGCGGGCCCCAGTACTTC
CDR3 protein: CASSPDGRGPQYF

D gene: NA
J gene: TRBJ2-6
V gene: TRBV5-1
clone size: few
CDR3 DNA: TGCGCCAGCAGCTTGAAAGGAGGGGGGGCCAACGTCCTGACTTTC
CDR3 protein: CASSLKGGGANVLTF

D gene: TRBD1
J gene: TRBJ1-2
V gene: TRBV6-5
clone size: few
CDR3 DNA: TGTGCCAGCAGTTACTCGTTAACAGGGGCCAACTATGGCTACACCTTC
CDR3 protein: CASSYSLTGANYGYTF

D gene: NA
J gene: TRBJ1-2
V gene: TRBV27
clone size: few
CDR3 DNA: TGTGCCAGCAGTTTTTCCGGGACATACTCTCGAGGTGGCTACACCTTC
CDR3 protein: CASSFSGTYSRGGYTF

D gene: NA
J gene: TRBJ2-3
V gene: TRBV20-1
clone size: few
CDR3 DNA: TGCAGTGCTTTGAGTACCCCCACAGATACGCAGTATTTT
CDR3 protein: CSALSTPTDTQYF

D gene: NA
J gene: TRBJ2-7
V gene: TRBV30
clone size: NA
CDR3 DNA: TGTGCCTGGAGGGACCGGGACATCTACGAGCAGTACTTC
CDR3 protein: CAWRDRDIYEQYF

D gene: NA
J gene: TRBJ2-7
V gene: TRBV6-5
clone size: many
CDR3 DNA: TGTGCCAGCAGTTACTCCGGCGGGAAGGGATACGAGCAGTACTTC
CDR3 protein: CASSYSGGKGYEQYF

D gene: NA
J gene: TRBJ1-5
V gene: TRBV6-5
clone size: few
CDR3 DNA: TGTGCCAGCAGTTACGGTGTAAATCAGCCCCAGCATTTT
CDR3 protein: CASSYGVNQPQHF

D gene: NA
J gene: TRBJ2-7
V gene: TRBV5-5
clone size: few
CDR3 DNA: TGTGCCAGCAGCTTGTCCGGACCCGGGTTTCTGTACTTC
CDR3 protein: CASSLSGPGFLYF

D gene: TRBD2
J gene: TRBJ2-3
V gene: TRBV7-9
clone size: NA
CDR3 DNA: TGTGCCAGCAGCCCCGTTCTAGCGGGGGAAGGGACAGATACGCAGTATTTT
CDR3 protein: CASSPVLAGEGTDTQYF

D gene: TRBD1
J gene: TRBJ2-7
V gene: TRBV6-5
clone size: NA
CDR3 DNA: TGTGCCAGCAGGTACGATTCCGACAGGGTCGACGAGCAGTACTTC
CDR3 protein: CASRYDSDRVDEQYF

D gene: NA
J gene: TRBJ1-3
V gene: TRBV20-1
clone size: NA
CDR3 DNA: TGCAGTGCTAGATCAACGGTATCTGGAAACACCATATATTTT
CDR3 protein: CSARSTVSGNTIYF

D gene: NA
J gene: TRBJ1-1
V gene: TRBV14
clone size: NA
CDR3 DNA: TGTGCCAGCAGCCAAGATGTCGCTAGGGTGGACTCGAACACTGAAGCTTTCTTT
CDR3 protein: CASSQDVARVDSNTEAFF

D gene: NA
J gene: TRBJ1-6
V gene: TRBV30
clone size: few
CDR3 DNA: TGTGCCTGGGCCGGACTGGGCCCCAACAATTCACCCCTCCACTTT
CDR3 protein: CAWAGLGPNNSPLHF

D gene: NA
J gene: TRBJ2-7
V gene: TRBV20-1
clone size: NA
CDR3 DNA: TGCAGTGCTAGTAGGGACTACGAGCAGTACTTC
CDR3 protein: CSASRDYEQYF

D gene: NA
J gene: TRBJ2-1
V gene: TRBV5-4
clone size: many
CDR3 DNA: TGTGCCAGCAGCCCTATAACGGTGAATGAGCAGTTCTTC
CDR3 protein: CASSPITVNEQFF

D gene: NA
J gene: TRBJ1-1
V gene: TRBV10-3
clone size: NA
CDR3 DNA: TGTGCCATCAACCAGAACCAGAACACTGAAGCTTTCTTT
CDR3 protein: CAINQNQNTEAFF

D gene: TRBD1
J gene: TRBJ2-7
V gene: TRBV6-5
clone size: many
CDR3 DNA: TGTGCCAGCAGTTACCCCCGGACAGGGGGCGGTTTCAGCTACGAGCAGTACTTC
CDR3 protein: CASSYPRTGGGFSYEQYF

D gene: NA
J gene: TRBJ1-4
V gene: TRBV29-1
clone size: many
CDR3 DNA: TGCAGCGTTGGAGGTGGGCTTAATGAAAAACTGTTTTTT
CDR3 protein: CSVGGGLNEKLFF

D gene: TRBD1
J gene: TRBJ1-1
V gene: TRBV14
clone size: few
CDR3 DNA: TGTGCCAGCAGCCAATTACAGGGGGCCGGGATGAACACTGAAGCTTTCTTT
CDR3 protein: CASSQLQGAGMNTEAFF

D gene: NA
J gene: TRBJ2-1
V gene: TRBV4-1
clone size: few
CDR3 DNA: TGCGCCAGCAGCCGTTCTATGGGCTATGATGAGCAGTTCTTC
CDR3 protein: CASSRSMGYDEQFF

D gene: NA
J gene: TRBJ2-1
V gene: TRBV4-1
clone size: NA
CDR3 DNA: TGCGCCAGCAGCCAAGGCCCGGCGACGCTCAATGAGCAGTTCTTC
CDR3 protein: CASSQGPATLNEQFF

D gene: TRBD2
J gene: TRBJ2-7
V gene: TRBV11-2
clone size: NA
CDR3 DNA: TGTGCCAGCAGCTCGGGGACTAGCGGGTCAGACCAGTACTTC
CDR3 protein: CASSSGTSGSDQYF

D gene: TRBD1
J gene: TRBJ2-5
V gene: TRBV15
clone size: few
CDR3 DNA: TGTGCCACCAGCCCCGGGACAGCCCAAGAGACCCAGTACTTC
CDR3 protein: CATSPGTAQETQYF

D gene: NA
J gene: TRBJ2-1
V gene: TRBV20-1
clone size: few
CDR3 DNA: TGCAGTGCTAGAGATCTGGGGTACAATGAGCAGTTCTTC
CDR3 protein: CSARDLGYNEQFF

D gene: NA
J gene: TRBJ1-4
V gene: TRBV6-5
clone size: few
CDR3 DNA: TGTGCCAGTATGTTTTTGGGGGAATCGTCTAATGAAAAACTGTTTTTT
CDR3 protein: CASMFLGESSNEKLFF

D gene: TRBD1
J gene: TRBJ1-6
V gene: TRBV12-3/TRBV12-4
clone size: NA
CDR3 DNA: TGTGCCAGCAGTTTTACAGGGGGGTCTTCACCCCTCCACTTT
CDR3 protein: CASSFTGGSSPLHF

D gene: NA
J gene: TRBJ2-7
V gene: TRBV7-2
clone size: NA
CDR3 DNA: TGTGCCAGCAGCTTAGCGCGGGCTAGCGAGGGCTACGAGCAGTACTTC
CDR3 protein: CASSLARASEGYEQYF

D gene: NA
J gene: TRBJ2-7
V gene: TRBV20-1
clone size: few
CDR3 DNA: TGCAGTGCTAGCCCAGGGGATCGGTCCTACGAGCAGTACTTC
CDR3 protein: CSASPGDRSYEQYF

D gene: NA
J gene: TRBJ2-7
V gene: TRBV29-1
clone size: NA
CDR3 DNA: TGCAGCGTTGGTAGTTTTGGGACGGAGCAGTACTTC
CDR3 protein: CSVGSFGTEQYF

D gene: TRBD2
J gene: TRBJ2-1
V gene: TRBV27
clone size: NA
CDR3 DNA: TGTGCCAGCAGTCCACCCGAGCGGGGGAGCTCCTACAATGAGCAGTTCTTC
CDR3 protein: CASSPPERGSSYNEQFF